This T cell receptor beta chain was recovered during a study of Tregs in tolerant kidney transplant recipients. CDR1 is SGHRS, CDR2 YFSETQ, per germline. V was cut by 0 bases and J by 1 base, with 7 bases left in between. This CDR3 region has 15 residues. Measured with immunoSEQ multiplex PCR; TCRdb has only the in-frame clones, and not every one. The data show some 240,000 clones, with about 86% seen just once and around 0.64% held by the top ten. The sequencing sample was made of CD4+ T cells from blood. V gene TRBV5-1 combines with J gene TRBJ2-2; tentatively, D is TRBD1 (6 bases). The sequence was collected from a human donor in good health. This chain's CDR3 is CASSLARGNTGELFF. CDR3 bases: TGCGCCAGCAGCTTGGCCAGGGGGAACACCGGGGAGCTGTTTTTT.